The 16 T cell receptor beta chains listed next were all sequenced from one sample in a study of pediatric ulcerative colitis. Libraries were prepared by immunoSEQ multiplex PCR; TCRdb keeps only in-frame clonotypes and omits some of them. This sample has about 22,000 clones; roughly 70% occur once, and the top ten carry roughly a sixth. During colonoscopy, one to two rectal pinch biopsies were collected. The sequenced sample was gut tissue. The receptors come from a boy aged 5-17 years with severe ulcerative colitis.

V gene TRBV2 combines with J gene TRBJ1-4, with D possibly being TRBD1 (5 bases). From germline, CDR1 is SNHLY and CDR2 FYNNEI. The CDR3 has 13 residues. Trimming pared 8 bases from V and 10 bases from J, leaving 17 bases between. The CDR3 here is CASATRGGGKLFF. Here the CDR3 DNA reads TGTGCCAGCGCTACCCGTGGGGGGGGAAAACTGTTTTTT.

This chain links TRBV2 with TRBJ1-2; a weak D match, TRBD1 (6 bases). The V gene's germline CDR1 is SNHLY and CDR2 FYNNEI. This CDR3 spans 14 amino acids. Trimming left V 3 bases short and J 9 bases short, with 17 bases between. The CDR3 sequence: CASSEGQLTMRYTF. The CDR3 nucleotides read TGTGCCAGCAGTGAGGGACAACTAACTATGCGCTACACCTTC. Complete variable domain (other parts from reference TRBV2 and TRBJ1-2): EPEVTQTPSHQVTQMGQEVILRCVPISNHLYFYWYRQILGQKVEFLVSFYNNEISEKSEIFDDQFSVERPDGSNFTLKIRSTKLEDSAMYFCASSEGQLTMRYTFGSGTRLTVV.

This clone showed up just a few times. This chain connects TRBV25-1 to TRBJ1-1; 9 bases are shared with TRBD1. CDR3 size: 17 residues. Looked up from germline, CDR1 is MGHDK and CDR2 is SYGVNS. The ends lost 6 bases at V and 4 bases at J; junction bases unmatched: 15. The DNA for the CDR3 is TGTGCCAGCAGCCAATACCGGGACAGGGCTGACGGCACTGAAGCTTTCTTT. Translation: CASSQYRDRADGTEAFF. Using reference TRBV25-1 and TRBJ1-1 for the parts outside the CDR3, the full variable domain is EADIYQTPRYLVIGTGKKITLECSQTMGHDKMYWYQQDPGMELHLIHYSYGVNSTEKGDLSSESTVSRIRTEHFPLTLESARPSHTSQYLCASSQYRDRADGTEAFFGQGTRLTVV.

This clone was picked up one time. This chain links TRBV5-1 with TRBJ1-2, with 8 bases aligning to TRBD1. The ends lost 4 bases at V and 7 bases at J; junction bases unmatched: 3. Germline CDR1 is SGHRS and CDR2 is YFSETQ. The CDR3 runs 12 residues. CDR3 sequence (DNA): TGCGCCAGCAGCCAGGACAGGGCTGGCTACACCTTC. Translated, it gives CASSQDRAGYTF.

CDR3 coding DNA: TGTGCCAGTAGTATAACAGGGGGCGGCAATCAGCCCCAGCATTTT. This gives the protein CASSITGGGNQPQHF. The chain joins TRBV19 to TRBJ1-5; TRBD1 matches 9 bases. The germline CDR1 and CDR2 sequences are LNHDA and SQIVND (reference sequence). V lost 2 bases, J lost 2 bases, and 1 base stayed unmatched. The CDR3 length is 15 residues.

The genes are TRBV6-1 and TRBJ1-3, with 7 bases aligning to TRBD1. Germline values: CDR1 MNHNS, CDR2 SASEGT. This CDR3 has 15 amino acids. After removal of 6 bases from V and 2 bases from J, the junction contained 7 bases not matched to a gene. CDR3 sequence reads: CASRSGQATGNTIYF. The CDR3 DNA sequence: TGTGCCAGCAGATCCGGACAGGCTACTGGAAACACCATATATTTT.

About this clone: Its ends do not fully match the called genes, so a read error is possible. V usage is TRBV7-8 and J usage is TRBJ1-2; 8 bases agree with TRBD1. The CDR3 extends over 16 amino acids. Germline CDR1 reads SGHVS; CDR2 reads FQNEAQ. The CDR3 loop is CASSIAPGQANYGYTF. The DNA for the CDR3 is TGTGCCAGCAGCATAGCACCGGGACAGGCTAACTATGGCTACACCTTC.

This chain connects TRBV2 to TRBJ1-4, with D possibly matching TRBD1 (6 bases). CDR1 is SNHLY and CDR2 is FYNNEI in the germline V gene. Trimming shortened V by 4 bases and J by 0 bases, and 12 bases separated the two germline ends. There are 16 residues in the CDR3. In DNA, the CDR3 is TGTGCCAGCAGTGTACGGGACATTGCAACTAATGAAAAACTGTTTTTT. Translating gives CASSVRDIATNEKLFF.

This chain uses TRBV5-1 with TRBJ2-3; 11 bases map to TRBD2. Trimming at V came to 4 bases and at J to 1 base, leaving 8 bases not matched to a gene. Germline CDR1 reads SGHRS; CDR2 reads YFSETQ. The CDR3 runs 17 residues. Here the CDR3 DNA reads TGCGCCAGCAGCCTTGACCCGGGACTAGCGGGCACAGATACGCAGTATTTT. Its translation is CASSLDPGLAGTDTQYF.

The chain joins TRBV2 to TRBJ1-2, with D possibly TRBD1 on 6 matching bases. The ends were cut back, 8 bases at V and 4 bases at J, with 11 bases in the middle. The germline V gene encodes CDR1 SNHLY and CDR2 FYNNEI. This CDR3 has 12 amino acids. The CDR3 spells CASSETGYGYTF. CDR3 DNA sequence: TGTGCCAGCTCCGAGACAGGCTATGGCTACACCTTC.

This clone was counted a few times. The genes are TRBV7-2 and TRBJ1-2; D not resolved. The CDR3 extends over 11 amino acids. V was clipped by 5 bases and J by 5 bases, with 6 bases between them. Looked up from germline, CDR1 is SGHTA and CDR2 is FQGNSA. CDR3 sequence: CASSLLYGYTF. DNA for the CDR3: TGTGCCAGCAGCCTCCTTTATGGCTACACCTTC.

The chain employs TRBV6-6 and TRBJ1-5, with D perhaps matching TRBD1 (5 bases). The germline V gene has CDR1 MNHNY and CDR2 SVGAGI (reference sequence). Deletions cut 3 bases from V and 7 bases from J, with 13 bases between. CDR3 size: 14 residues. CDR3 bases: TGTGCCAGCAGTTATGAGCCAGGGCGCCAGCCCCAGCATTTT. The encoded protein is CASSYEPGRQPQHF.

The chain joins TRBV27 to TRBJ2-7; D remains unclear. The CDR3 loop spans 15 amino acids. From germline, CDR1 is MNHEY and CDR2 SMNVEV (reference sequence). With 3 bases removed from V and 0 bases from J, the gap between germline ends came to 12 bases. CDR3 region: CASSFSPPSSYEQYF. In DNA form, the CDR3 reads TGTGCCAGCAGTTTTAGCCCCCCGAGCTCCTACGAGCAGTACTTC.

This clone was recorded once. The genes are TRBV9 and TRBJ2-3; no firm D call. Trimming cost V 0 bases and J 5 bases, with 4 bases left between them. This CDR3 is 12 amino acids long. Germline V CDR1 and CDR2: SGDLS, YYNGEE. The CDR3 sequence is CASSVDQDTQYF. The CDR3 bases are TGTGCCAGCAGCGTAGACCAAGATACGCAGTATTTT.

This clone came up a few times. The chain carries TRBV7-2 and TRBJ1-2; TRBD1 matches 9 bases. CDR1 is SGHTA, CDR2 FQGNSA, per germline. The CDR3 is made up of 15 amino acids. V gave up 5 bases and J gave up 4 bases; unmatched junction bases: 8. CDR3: CASSTTGGAGYGYTF. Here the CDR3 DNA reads TGTGCCAGCAGCACTACAGGGGGCGCGGGCTATGGCTACACCTTC.

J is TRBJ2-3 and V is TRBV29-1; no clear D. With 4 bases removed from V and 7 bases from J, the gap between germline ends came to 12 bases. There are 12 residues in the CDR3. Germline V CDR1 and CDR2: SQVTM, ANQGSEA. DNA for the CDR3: TGCAGCGTTGTGGGTTTGGGGAATACGCAGTATTTT. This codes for CSVVGLGNTQYF.